This T cell receptor (beta chain) was observed in a study of Ad26.COV2.S vaccination and SARS-CoV-2 variants (dated by TCRdb to the early 2020s). Context from the whole study: Donors in the vaccine arm were drawn from COV1001, a phase I-IIa trial of Ad26.COV2.S in healthy adults that was multicentre, randomized, double-blind and placebo-controlled. Investigators remained blinded to trial group allocation during experiments and outcome assessment. TCRbeta repertoire sequencing was used to assess the specificity and breadth of SARS-CoV-2-reactive T cell receptors after Ad26.COV2.S vaccination. A total of around 32 samples were included in the TCR-sequenced set, comprising around 19 Ad26.COV2.S vaccine recipients, 5 placebo recipients and 8 SARS-CoV-2 convalescent individuals. Ad26.COV2.S was given intramuscularly at 5x10^10 or 1x10^11 viral particles, as a single shot or as two shots 56 days apart. Participants in the trial were split at random into five groups of five each, receiving low-dose or high-dose Ad26.COV2.S once or twice, or else placebo on both occasions. Study-level results and caveats: After vaccination, substantial breadth of spike-specific CD8+ and CD4+ T cell responses was reported. The study was not powered to compare responses between vaccine doses or regimens. Comparable non-spike TCR breadth was observed between vaccine and placebo recipients, consistent with only spike being contained in the vaccine. It was noted by the authors that total T cell responses may have been underestimated by the TCR breadth and depth analyses. Spike-specific TCR breadth was higher in Ad26.COV2.S recipients than in placebo recipients (P = 0.0014).

In the case of this clone: Its antigen has not been determined. No clone much larger than this one lies a single base away; base qualities are absent.

In light of the paper, this sample's treatment or condition label describes: some 20 received Ad26.COV2.S at low or high dose, single or two shots; 5 received placebo; per-sample allocation not given. Repertoires of vaccine and placebo recipients were sequenced from samples taken on day 63 after the first injection. Between 29 July and 7 August 2020, Cohort 1b enrolled some 25 adults aged 18-55 years at one site in Boston, USA. As a vaccine, Ad26.COV2.S was a replication-incompetent adenovirus type 26 vector that expressed a prefusion-stabilized SARS-CoV-2 spike protein derived from the original Wuhan strain. The immunoSEQ Assay was used to sequence TCRbeta CDR3 regions. After extraction, genomic DNA underwent amplification by bias-controlled multiplex PCR, followed by high-throughput sequencing. The authors processed their data as follows. Collapsing and filtering of sequences were performed to quantify the absolute abundance of each unique TCRbeta CDR3 region. Usable DNA was measured by amplifying reference genes present in all nucleated cells, and TCRbeta template counts were normalized to that usable DNA to estimate T cell fraction. Repertoire TCRs were annotated as SARS-CoV-2-specific by exact matching of V gene, CDR3 amino acid sequence and J gene to a known reactive TCR set. The reference SARS-CoV-2 TCR set came from MIRA and was filtered for enrichment in COVID-19-positive ImmuneCODE repertoires, removing public or cross-reactive TCRs. Drawing on the MIRA antigens, annotated TCRs were analysed further at the level of specific ORF or position within ORF. Breadth was defined as the number of annotated unique rearrangements divided by the total number of unique productive rearrangements, and depth was defined as the summed frequency of the annotated unique rearrangements. Two-sided Wilcoxon rank-sum tests were applied when comparing TCR breadth between groups. This is the immuneACCESS table as TCRdb keeps it, with only in-frame sequences that have V and J called. A part of the clones is gone; compared with another copy, unresolved V genes explain less than half, and the rest is unexplained. V, J and clone size reflect that table, while D and trimming were determined from the DNA. This sample gives around 300,000 clones in total; 65% to 90% of them show up just once. The ten largest account for approximately 11% of the sample.

The sample here was peripheral blood, taken in a trial of Ad26.COV2.S vaccine versus placebo. The sequence derives from a person aged 18-60 years who received the Ad26.COV2.S COVID-19 vaccine or a placebo.

The sequenced DNA is TGTGCCAGCAGCCCCACCGGGGAGCTGTTTTTT. The resulting protein is CASSPTGELFF. The rearrangement combines TRBV6-2 or TRBV6-3 with TRBJ2-2; the D gene remains uncertain. The CDR3 holds 11 amino acids from the cysteine to the phenylalanine. Only the CDR3 portion is preserved as DNA: 33 bases, with reading frame beginning at the first base. V is cut by 6 bases and J by 4 bases, and the space between the germline ends is 3 bases. Per the germline V gene, MNHEY is the CDR1 and SVGEGT is the CDR2.